The rows below give T cell receptor beta chains drawn from one sample of a study of blood T cell repertoires in COVID-19. Clones were sequenced by immunoSEQ multiplex PCR, and TCRdb holds only the in-frame ones, with some missing. The data contain 250,000 to 350,000 clones, around 87% of them singletons. Sequenced sample: peripheral blood. The receptors here all came from a woman aged 50 to 60 who had recovered from COVID-19. The CDR3 runs from the conserved cysteine through the conserved F or W. The order of the fields is V gene, clone size, J gene, D gene, CDR3 protein, CDR3 DNA. D genes are given only for firm matches. Not all rows give a size; the values are once, few, many and, for expanded clones, a class.

v_gene: TRBV5-4
abundance: -
j_gene: TRBJ2-1
d_gene: TRBD2
CDR3aa: CASSLPSGGLGYEQFF
CDR3nt: TGTGCCAGCAGCTTGCCGAGCGGGGGCCTCGGGTATGAGCAGTTCTTC

v_gene: TRBV11-2
abundance: -
j_gene: TRBJ1-1
d_gene: -
CDR3aa: CASSLAGGANTEAFF
CDR3nt: TGTGCCAGCAGCTTAGCTGGGGGGGCGAACACTGAAGCTTTCTTT

v_gene: TRBV29-1
abundance: -
j_gene: TRBJ2-3
d_gene: -
CDR3aa: CSVGVTDTQYF
CDR3nt: TGCAGCGTTGGCGTAACAGATACGCAGTATTTT

v_gene: TRBV5-4
abundance: -
j_gene: TRBJ2-7
d_gene: TRBD2
CDR3aa: CASSERGGSYEQYF
CDR3nt: TGTGCCAGCAGCGAGCGGGGGGGGTCCTACGAGCAGTACTTC

v_gene: TRBV28
abundance: -
j_gene: TRBJ1-1
d_gene: -
CDR3aa: CASSYLGLSPKAFF
CDR3nt: TGTGCCAGCAGCTACCTGGGACTTTCTCCCAAAGCTTTCTTT

v_gene: TRBV7-2
abundance: -
j_gene: TRBJ2-3
d_gene: TRBD2
CDR3aa: CASSPRGAGGFGTQYF
CDR3nt: TGTGCCAGCAGCCCCCGGGGAGCGGGAGGTTTTGGTACGCAGTATTTT

v_gene: TRBV27
abundance: once
j_gene: TRBJ1-1
d_gene: -
CDR3aa: CASSLGHTAFF
CDR3nt: TGTGCCAGCAGTTTAGGGCACACAGCTTTCTTT

v_gene: TRBV24-1
abundance: -
j_gene: TRBJ2-5
d_gene: TRBD1
CDR3aa: CATSDPGQGQETQYF
CDR3nt: TGTGCCACCAGTGACCCCGGACAGGGGCAAGAGACCCAGTACTTC

v_gene: TRBV6-5
abundance: -
j_gene: TRBJ2-7
d_gene: -
CDR3aa: CASRTGQGGMQYF
CDR3nt: TGTGCCAGCAGGACTGGACAGGGAGGGATGCAGTACTTC

v_gene: TRBV19
abundance: -
j_gene: TRBJ2-7
d_gene: TRBD2
CDR3aa: CASSPGLAGGVYEQYF
CDR3nt: TGTGCCAGTAGTCCCGGACTAGCGGGGGGGGTCTACGAGCAGTACTTC

v_gene: TRBV7-2
abundance: -
j_gene: TRBJ1-2
d_gene: -
CDR3aa: CASTMGGVSGYTF
CDR3nt: TGTGCCAGCACCATGGGGGGTGTAAGTGGCTACACCTTC

v_gene: TRBV19
abundance: -
j_gene: TRBJ2-1
d_gene: -
CDR3aa: CASSIEGGKNEQFF
CDR3nt: TGTGCCAGTAGTATAGAAGGAGGAAAGAATGAGCAGTTCTTC

v_gene: TRBV5-1
abundance: -
j_gene: TRBJ2-2
d_gene: TRBD2
CDR3aa: CASSPGRVPTGELFF
CDR3nt: TGCGCCAGCAGCCCCGGGAGGGTCCCCACCGGGGAGCTGTTTTTT

v_gene: TRBV27
abundance: once
j_gene: TRBJ1-5
d_gene: TRBD1
CDR3aa: CASSPGQGNRGVSNQPQHF
CDR3nt: TGTGCCAGCAGTCCGGGACAGGGGAACCGCGGGGTGAGCAATCAGCCCCAGCATTTT

v_gene: TRBV24-1
abundance: -
j_gene: TRBJ1-6
d_gene: -
CDR3aa: CAPIRPGTLPVRDSPLHF
CDR3nt: TGTGCCCCCATCCGACCGGGGACTCTCCCTGTTAGGGATTCACCCCTCCACTTT

v_gene: TRBV6-2/TRBV6-3
abundance: -
j_gene: TRBJ2-5
d_gene: -
CDR3aa: CASSRPPGTQYF
CDR3nt: TGTGCCAGCAGCCGCCCACCCGGGACCCAGTACTTC

v_gene: TRBV28
abundance: -
j_gene: TRBJ2-1
d_gene: -
CDR3aa: CASSQAWNEQFF
CDR3nt: TGTGCCAGCAGCCAGGCGTGGAATGAGCAGTTCTTC

v_gene: TRBV7-8
abundance: -
j_gene: TRBJ2-5
d_gene: TRBD1
CDR3aa: CASSLQDRGETQYF
CDR3nt: TGTGCCAGCAGCTTACAAGACAGGGGAGAGACCCAGTACTTC

v_gene: TRBV29-1
abundance: -
j_gene: TRBJ2-1
d_gene: TRBD1
CDR3aa: CSGSGTGGGSYNEQFF
CDR3nt: TGCAGCGGATCCGGGACAGGGGGCGGCTCCTACAATGAGCAGTTCTTC

v_gene: TRBV2
abundance: -
j_gene: TRBJ1-4
d_gene: TRBD1
CDR3aa: CASFRDRGSRKLFF
CDR3nt: TGTGCCAGCTTCCGGGACAGGGGAAGTCGGAAACTGTTTTTT

v_gene: TRBV20-1
abundance: -
j_gene: TRBJ2-3
d_gene: TRBD2
CDR3aa: CSASLAGGMNTQYF
CDR3nt: TGCAGTGCTAGTTTAGCGGGGGGAATGAATACGCAGTATTTT

v_gene: TRBV30
abundance: -
j_gene: TRBJ2-3
d_gene: -
CDR3aa: CAWLGTSMKNTQYF
CDR3nt: TGTGCCTGGCTAGGCACTAGTATGAAAAATACGCAGTATTTT

v_gene: TRBV11-2
abundance: -
j_gene: TRBJ2-5
d_gene: TRBD1
CDR3aa: CASSTNPGQQETQYF
CDR3nt: TGTGCCAGCAGTACCAATCCGGGACAGCAAGAGACCCAGTACTTC

v_gene: TRBV28
abundance: -
j_gene: TRBJ2-7
d_gene: -
CDR3aa: CASSFQTFWGGREQYF
CDR3nt: TGTGCCAGCAGTTTCCAAACCTTCTGGGGGGGGCGGGAGCAGTACTTC

v_gene: TRBV6-2/TRBV6-3
abundance: -
j_gene: TRBJ1-2
d_gene: TRBD1
CDR3aa: CASSATGIYGYTF
CDR3nt: TGTGCCAGCAGTGCGACAGGGATCTATGGCTACACCTTC

v_gene: TRBV7-2
abundance: -
j_gene: TRBJ2-5
d_gene: -
CDR3aa: CASSLAAGELVAQYF
CDR3nt: TGTGCCAGCAGCTTAGCGGCGGGTGAATTAGTCGCCCAGTACTTC

v_gene: TRBV5-1
abundance: -
j_gene: TRBJ1-1
d_gene: -
CDR3aa: CASSLGHLNTEAFF
CDR3nt: TGCGCCAGCAGCTTGGGACACCTGAACACTGAAGCTTTCTTT

v_gene: TRBV2
abundance: -
j_gene: TRBJ2-2
d_gene: TRBD1
CDR3aa: CASSNYRDRADGELFF
CDR3nt: TGTGCCAGCAGCAACTACCGGGACAGGGCCGACGGGGAGCTGTTTTTT

v_gene: TRBV5-1
abundance: -
j_gene: TRBJ2-3
d_gene: -
CDR3aa: CASSWGTDTDTQYF
CDR3nt: TGCGCCAGCAGCTGGGGCACGGACACAGATACGCAGTATTTT

v_gene: TRBV4-2
abundance: -
j_gene: TRBJ1-2
d_gene: -
CDR3aa: CASSQAGGPHYGYTF
CDR3nt: TGTGCCAGCAGCCAAGCGGGTGGCCCACACTATGGCTACACCTTC

v_gene: TRBV18
abundance: few
j_gene: TRBJ1-2
d_gene: -
CDR3aa: CASSRGGAGGADGYTF
CDR3nt: TGTGCCAGCTCCCGCGGGGGTGCCGGGGGCGCTGATGGCTACACCTTC

v_gene: TRBV5-1
abundance: -
j_gene: TRBJ1-2
d_gene: TRBD1
CDR3aa: CASSQPGQGYGYTF
CDR3nt: TGCGCCAGCAGCCAACCGGGACAGGGCTATGGCTACACCTTC

v_gene: TRBV20-1
abundance: -
j_gene: TRBJ2-1
d_gene: -
CDR3aa: CSASISPNEQFF
CDR3nt: TGCAGTGCTAGTATTAGCCCCAATGAGCAGTTCTTC

v_gene: TRBV28
abundance: -
j_gene: TRBJ2-7
d_gene: -
CDR3aa: CASSFPGPYEQYF
CDR3nt: TGTGCCAGCAGTTTCCCAGGTCCCTACGAGCAGTACTTC

v_gene: TRBV28
abundance: -
j_gene: TRBJ2-3
d_gene: -
CDR3aa: CASSLITDTQYF
CDR3nt: TGTGCCAGCAGCCTAATCACAGATACGCAGTATTTT

v_gene: TRBV19
abundance: -
j_gene: TRBJ2-3
d_gene: TRBD1
CDR3aa: CASSIAGQEGRTQYF
CDR3nt: TGTGCCAGTAGTATAGCGGGACAGGAGGGTCGGACGCAGTATTTT

v_gene: TRBV19
abundance: -
j_gene: TRBJ1-6
d_gene: TRBD1
CDR3aa: CASSPKDRGPFEPLHF
CDR3nt: TGTGCCAGTAGTCCGAAGGACAGGGGGCCGTTTGAACCCCTCCACTTT